Below are 10 T cell receptor beta chains sequenced from a single sample in a study of blood T cell repertoires in COVID-19. Produced via immunoSEQ multiplex PCR; TCRdb's table is partial and in-frame only. The sample gives over 120,000 clones, about 79% of which show up once; 3% to 3.5% is in the top ten. The sequenced material came from peripheral blood. The source of these receptors is a woman aged 80 or older with acute or convalescent COVID-19.

V gene TRBV23-1 combines with J gene TRBJ1-6; 8 bases are shared with TRBD1. TRBV23-1 is an ORF, with its function uncertain. V lost 3 bases to trimming and J lost 6 bases; unmatched junction nucleotides: 7. The CDR3 consists of 16 residues. The DNA for the CDR3 is TGCGCCAGCAGTCAGAGCCCGGGACAGGCTAATTCACCCCTCCACTTT. Translation gives CASSQSPGQANSPLHF.

This clone was detected only once. The J gene is TRBJ2-3, the V gene TRBV5-1; TRBD2 aligns across 13 bases. The trim removed 4 bases at V and 3 bases at J, leaving 8 bases unmatched. CDR1 is SGHRS and CDR2 is YFSETQ in the germline V gene. The length of the CDR3 is 17 residues. The DNA for the CDR3 is TGCGCCAGCAGCCTGAAGACTAGCGGGGGGCTAACAGATACGCAGTATTTT. The encoded protein is CASSLKTSGGLTDTQYF.

In nucleotides, the CDR3 is TGTGCCAGCAGTGCTGTTACAGGCTACGCCCAAGAGACCCAGTACTTC. It codes for CASSAVTGYAQETQYF. V is TRBV25-1 and J is TRBJ2-5, with a tentative D call TRBD1 (5 bases). Looked up from germline, CDR1 is MGHDK and CDR2 is SYGVNS. V was trimmed by 4 bases and J by 1 base, leaving 16 bases between them. This CDR3 is 16 amino acids long.

This clone was counted between two and nine times. J is TRBJ1-6 and V is TRBV2, with D unclear. The length of the CDR3 is 15 residues. The germline V gene encodes CDR1 SNHLY and CDR2 FYNNEI. Trimming pared 7 bases from V and 6 bases from J, leaving 16 bases between. Here the CDR3 DNA reads TGTGCCAGCAAGGCAAGCGGTGGTTTTAATTCACCCCTCCACTTT. Protein product: CASKASGGFNSPLHF.

The V call is TRBV24-1, the J call TRBJ2-7, with TRBD2 matching over 10 bases. Trimming removed 3 bases from V and 5 bases from J; junction bases left unmatched: 24. The length of the CDR3 is 21 residues. Germline V gives CDR1 KGHDR, CDR2 SFDVKD. The CDR3 DNA reads TGTGCCACCAGTGATCCCCCGGTGTTAGCGGGGGGTGCCTGTACGTTCCACGAGCAGTACTTC. It codes for CATSDPPVLAGGACTFHEQYF.

This clone is a singleton in its sample. V usage is TRBV9 and J usage is TRBJ1-1, with D possibly being TRBD1 (5 bases). The germline V gene encodes CDR1 SGDLS and CDR2 YYNGEE. The CDR3 is made up of 15 amino acids. Trimming shortened V by 4 bases and J by 6 bases, and 19 bases separated the two germline ends. The CDR3 nucleotides read TGTGCCAGCAGCCCCAAGCCCCAATCAGGGTCTGAAGCTTTCTTT. Amino acids: CASSPKPQSGSEAFF.

The chain links TRBV5-1 to TRBJ2-7, with TRBD1 matching over 9 bases. The germline V gene has CDR1 SGHRS and CDR2 YFSETQ. V was clipped by 4 bases and J by 7 bases; unmatched bases: 12. This CDR3 spans 15 amino acids. This chain's CDR3 is CASSPREGQGREQYF. CDR3 sequence (DNA): TGCGCCAGCAGCCCACGTGAGGGACAGGGTCGGGAGCAGTACTTC. Full variable domain (rest looked up from reference TRBV5-1 and TRBJ2-7): KAGVTQTPRYLIKTRGQQVTLSCSPISGHRSVSWYQQTPGQGLQFLFEYFSETQRNKGNFPGRFSGRQFSNSRSEMNVSTLELGDSALYLCASSPREGQGREQYFGPGTRLTVT.

Here the CDR3 reads CASGPILVDTQYF. DNA for the CDR3: TGTGCCAGCGGCCCGATACTGGTAGATACGCAGTATTTT. V is TRBV6-2 or TRBV6-3 and J is TRBJ2-3; D is uncertain. Germline lookup yields CDR1 MNHEY and CDR2 SVGEGT. The V gene lost 8 bases and the J gene lost 5 bases, with 14 bases spanning the gap. The CDR3 runs 13 residues.

The chain has TRBV4-1 and TRBJ2-2; D possibly corresponds to TRBD2 (5 bases). This CDR3 is 13 amino acids long. Trimming took off 7 bases at V and 1 base at J, with 7 bases between the two ends. From germline, CDR1 is MGHRA and CDR2 YSYEKL. CDR3 nucleotides: TGCGCCAGCACCCGGGAGAACACCGGGGAGCTGTTTTTT. Its translation is CASTRENTGELFF.

This chain uses TRBV7-9 with TRBJ1-1; D gene unclear. Germline V gene lookup returns CDR1 SEHNR and CDR2 FQNEAQ (reference sequence). There are 14 residues in the CDR3. Trimming took off 3 bases at V and 1 base at J, with 9 bases between the two ends. CDR3 sequence reads: CASSFTAGNTEAFF. CDR3 DNA sequence: TGTGCCAGCAGCTTTACGGCAGGGAACACTGAAGCTTTCTTT.